This TCR beta chain came from a study of PD-1 blockade in classical Hodgkin lymphoma. The J segment lost 1 base and the V segment lost 3 bases, leaving 6 bases of the junction unmatched. CDR1 SGHAT and CDR2 FQNNGV come from the germline V gene. This CDR3 has 16 residues. Concerning this clone: What it binds is not known.

All the patients suffered relapse after autologous stem cell transplantation, and brentuximab vedotin exposure differed. Broader study findings: The drivers behind the repertoire differences, possibly disease activity or prior therapy, remain undefined. Newly diagnosed patients had diversity similar to the baseline diversity of complete responders.

This table comes from immunoSEQ multiplex PCR, and its TCRdb copy is limited to in-frame clones, with some not included. The data contain under 100,000 clones, 80% to 85% of them singletons. J is TRBJ1-1 and V is TRBV11-2, with 9 bases that match TRBD1. The sequence came from a human donor with classical Hodgkin lymphoma. Specimen: peripheral blood mononuclear cells (PBMCs), collected at baseline. The CDR3, as DNA: TGTGCCAGCAGCTTTACAGGGGGCGCGGGGAACACTGAAGCTTTCTTT. Amino acids: CASSFTGGAGNTEAFF.